The 21 T cell receptor beta chains presented below share a single source sample, sequenced in a study of cytomegalovirus exposure and HLA in healthy donors. Profiled with immunoSEQ multiplex PCR; TCRdb holds only in-frame clones, not every one. The data hold 200,000 to 250,000 clones, with over 75% observed a single time. The sequenced material came from PBMCs. All receptors derive from a woman younger than 35 in good health and CMV-seropositive.

This chain links TRBV11-2 with TRBJ2-7; 11 bases are a match to TRBD2. Germline V lookup: CDR1 SGHAT, CDR2 FQNNGV. Unmatched junction bases numbered 9, after V lost 8 bases and J lost 3 bases. CDR3 length: 15 amino acids. The CDR3 DNA reads as TGTGCCAGCTCGGTACTAGCGGGAGATGTCTACGAGCAGTACTTC. Its protein is CASSVLAGDVYEQYF.

J is TRBJ1-2 and V is TRBV2, with 7 bases identical to TRBD1. The CDR3 extends over 15 amino acids. V was clipped by 7 bases and J by 0 bases; unmatched bases: 8. Germline V gene lookup returns CDR1 SNHLY and CDR2 FYNNEI. The CDR3 is CASIGQADSNYGYTF. DNA of the CDR3: TGTGCCAGCATCGGACAGGCGGACTCTAACTATGGCTACACCTTC.

This clone was counted once. This sequence joins TRBV19 and TRBJ1-1; D call uncertain. The CDR3 is 13 residues long. V gave up 5 bases and J gave up 1 base, with 8 bases separating them. Germline loops: CDR1 LNHDA, CDR2 SQIVND (reference sequence). CDR3 amino acids: CASSLTENTEAFF. In DNA form, the CDR3 reads TGTGCCAGTAGTCTAACAGAGAACACTGAAGCTTTCTTT.

The V and J genes are TRBV5-1 and TRBJ1-2, with TRBD1 as a possible D gene (6 bases). The ends were cut back, 0 bases at V and 7 bases at J, with 16 bases in the middle. CDR1 and CDR2 (germline): SGHRS, YFSETQ. The CDR3 spans 15 residues. The CDR3 reads CASSLGQVGDRGYTF. In nucleotides, the CDR3 is TGCGCCAGCAGCTTGGGACAGGTCGGGGATCGTGGCTACACCTTC.

The chain recombines TRBV5-1 with TRBJ1-1; 10 positions match TRBD1. V lost 0 bases to trimming and J lost 6 bases; unmatched junction nucleotides: 5. Germline V gives CDR1 SGHRS, CDR2 YFSETQ. The CDR3 is made up of 15 amino acids. The CDR3 nucleotides read TGCGCCAGCAGCTTGGAATCGGGACAGGGGTCTGAAGCTTTCTTT. It codes for CASSLESGQGSEAFF.

Only one count was recorded for this clone. The V call is TRBV5-1, the J call TRBJ1-3, with a tentative D call TRBD1 (5 bases). Germline V gene lookup returns CDR1 SGHRS and CDR2 YFSETQ. V lost 4 bases to trimming and J lost 7 bases, with 18 bases between them. CDR3 size: 15 residues. CDR3 nucleotide sequence: TGCGCCAGCAGCGAAAGAGGATCGGGGGTGAACACCATATATTTT. Protein sequence: CASSERGSGVNTIYF.

This chain links TRBV5-6 with TRBJ2-5, with TRBD1 identical over 9 bases. The CDR3 is 16 amino acids. The germline V gene has CDR1 SGHDT and CDR2 YYEEEE. Germline trimming cut 2 bases from V and 4 bases from J; bases unmatched to any gene: 9. The CDR3 nucleotides read TGTGCCAGCAGCTTAGGAGGACAGGGGAAGGGAGAGACCCAGTACTTC. Its translation is CASSLGGQGKGETQYF.

The V gene is TRBV18, the J gene TRBJ1-2; perhaps TRBD1 as D (6 bases). Per the germline V gene, CDR1 is KGHSH and CDR2 is LQKENI. V was pared by 2 bases and J by 6 bases, with 10 bases between. This CDR3 region has 13 residues. The CDR3 sequence is CASSPRQEDGYTF. The CDR3 DNA reads as TGTGCCAGCTCACCAAGACAGGAAGATGGCTACACCTTC.

The chain joins TRBV27 to TRBJ1-2, with D unclear. The CDR3 consists of 14 residues. V lost 5 bases and J 1 base, leaving 11 bases between the germline ends. CDR1 and CDR2 from the germline V gene are MNHEY and SMNVEV (reference sequence). CDR3 in DNA: TGTGCCAGCAGTCCGACGGGGTTTAACTATGGCTACACCTTC. This gives the protein CASSPTGFNYGYTF.

The gene calls are TRBV6-4 and TRBJ2-5; D is possibly TRBD2 (5 bases). This CDR3 is 15 amino acids long. Germline CDR1 reads MRHNA; CDR2 reads SNTAGT. Trimming removed 3 bases at V and 2 bases at J, with 13 bases between. CDR3 in DNA: TGTGCCAGCAGTGAAGTAGCTACGGGGCAAGAGACCCAGTACTTC. Translation: CASSEVATGQETQYF.

The rearrangement uses TRBV28 and TRBJ2-7; 7 bases align to TRBD1. Germline V gene lookup returns CDR1 MDHEN and CDR2 SYDVKM. The CDR3 runs 15 residues. The J segment lost 5 bases and the V segment lost 7 bases, leaving 14 bases of the junction unmatched. The CDR3 region is CASTPTGGRGNEQYF. In DNA, the CDR3 is TGTGCCAGCACCCCGACCGGTGGCAGGGGGAACGAGCAGTACTTC.

The rearrangement uses TRBV5-4 and TRBJ2-7, with 8 bases that match TRBD1. The trim removed 2 bases at V and 7 bases at J, leaving 5 bases unmatched. The CDR3 is made up of 13 amino acids. Germline-derived CDR1 and CDR2 are SGHNT and YYREEE (reference sequence). CDR3 region: CASSFQGAEEQYF. CDR3 DNA: TGTGCCAGCAGCTTCCAGGGGGCGGAAGAGCAGTACTTC.

This clone was recorded once. The chain recombines TRBV5-4 with TRBJ2-5, with 10 bases aligning to TRBD1. The CDR3 is 16 residues long. V was pared by 4 bases and J by 0 bases, with 6 bases of the junction left unmatched. In germline, CDR1 is SGHNT, CDR2 YYREEE (reference sequence). The CDR3 protein is CASSPGQGRYQETQYF. CDR3 in DNA: TGTGCCAGCAGCCCGGGACAGGGGCGGTACCAAGAGACCCAGTACTTC. Filled out from reference TRBV5-4 and TRBJ2-5, the complete variable domain reads ETGVTQSPTHLIKTRGQQVTLRCSSQSGHNTVSWYQQALGQGPQFIFQYYREEENGRGNFPPRFSGLQFPNYSSELNVNALELDDSALYLCASSPGQGRYQETQYFGPGTRLLVL.

This chain uses TRBV11-2 with TRBJ2-7; TRBD2 matches at 9 bases. The CDR3 has 16 amino acids. V dropped 2 bases and J dropped 6; count of bases not matched to a gene: 11. Germline-derived CDR1 and CDR2 are SGHAT and FQNNGV. The DNA for the CDR3 is TGTGCCAGCAGCTTAAGGGCGGGAGGGCCGTTAAGCGAGCAGTACTTC. It is translated as CASSLRAGGPLSEQYF.

V usage is TRBV6-5 and J usage is TRBJ1-1, with D hard to call. The CDR3 has 14 amino acids. Germline V gene lookup returns CDR1 MNHEY and CDR2 SVGAGI. Trimming cost V 6 bases and J 2 bases, with 13 bases left between them. DNA for the CDR3: TGTGCCAGCAGGCCCGGACTGGTAAACACTGAAGCTTTCTTT. Translated: CASRPGLVNTEAFF.

The chain recombines TRBV27 with TRBJ2-2; maybe TRBD1 (6 bases). Germline V gene lookup returns CDR1 MNHEY and CDR2 SMNVEV (reference sequence). The CDR3 consists of 17 residues. V was clipped by 5 bases and J by 1 base, with 17 bases between them. The CDR3 sequence is CASSLWQWGLNTGELFF. For the CDR3, the DNA is TGTGCCAGCAGTCTATGGCAGTGGGGGCTGAACACCGGGGAGCTGTTTTTT.

The rearrangement links TRBV10-1 to TRBJ2-3; 8 bases are a match to TRBD2. CDR1 and CDR2 (germline): WNHNN, SYGVQD (reference sequence). The CDR3 is 13 residues long. Trimming took 10 bases from V and 3 from J; bases not matched to a gene: 6. CDR3 sequence (DNA): TGCGCCACAAGCGGGAGAGTTACAGATACGCAGTATTTT. It codes for CATSGRVTDTQYF.

A single count supports this clone. J is TRBJ2-3 and V is TRBV7-3, with 11 bases lining up with TRBD2. The ends lost 6 bases at V and 6 bases at J; junction bases unmatched: 5. Per germline, CDR1 SGHTA and CDR2 FQGTGA. This CDR3 has 14 amino acids. Here the CDR3 reads CASRTSGTPDTQYF. CDR3 nucleotides: TGTGCCAGCAGGACTAGCGGGACTCCGGATACGCAGTATTTT.

This chain joins TRBV27 and TRBJ2-7; 8 bases map to TRBD2. CDR1 MNHEY and CDR2 SMNVEV come from the germline V gene (reference sequence). The CDR3 totals 15 residues. V was pared by 3 bases and J by 2 bases, with 6 bases of the junction left unmatched. The DNA of the CDR3 is TGTGCCAGCAGTTTGGGAGCGGGAGCACCCTACGAGCAGTACTTC. Translation: CASSLGAGAPYEQYF.

The chain recombines TRBV5-4 with TRBJ2-7, with a tentative D call TRBD1 (6 bases). The CDR3 has 14 residues. Trimming took off 5 bases at V and 2 bases at J, with 14 bases between the two ends. Germline V CDR1 and CDR2: SGHNT, YYREEE (reference sequence). The CDR3 nucleotides read TGTGCCAGCAGTCGACAGGAAAGCGCCTACGAGCAGTACTTC. Translated, it gives CASSRQESAYEQYF.

The chain combines TRBV7-9 with TRBJ1-2; D unclear. The CDR3 sequence is 13 residues long. CDR1 and CDR2 (germline): SEHNR, FQNEAQ (reference sequence). V was trimmed by 4 bases and J by 4 bases, leaving 10 bases between them. The CDR3 nucleotides read TGTGCCAGCAGCTCACGCGGAGTCTATGGCTACACCTTC. Translating gives CASSSRGVYGYTF.